A selection of T cell receptor beta chains follows, all from one sample in a study of blood T cell repertoires in COVID-19. The data were produced by immunoSEQ multiplex PCR, yet TCRdb's version contains in-frame clones alone and is incomplete. The sample has approximately 270,000 clones; approximately 90% are singletons. The sequenced material came from peripheral blood. The receptors here all came from a man aged 25 to 40 with acute or convalescent COVID-19. CDR3s include the opening cysteine and the closing phenylalanine or tryptophan. The order of the fields is J gene, clone size, D gene, V gene, CDR3 length, CDR3 protein, CDR3 DNA. A D gene is named only where the DNA matches it firmly. Clone size is shown for a subset of rows, as once, few, many or a class of expanded clone.

J gene: TRBJ2-6
clone size: NA
D gene: NA
V gene: TRBV5-1
CDR3 length: 15
CDR3 protein: CASSFSGPGANVLTF
CDR3 DNA: TGCGCCAGCAGCTTTAGCGGTCCTGGGGCCAACGTCCTGACTTTC

J gene: TRBJ2-1
clone size: NA
D gene: TRBD2
V gene: TRBV6-2/TRBV6-3
CDR3 length: 14
CDR3 protein: CASSSGLAYNEQFF
CDR3 DNA: TGTGCCAGCAGTTCGGGACTAGCCTACAATGAGCAGTTCTTC

J gene: TRBJ2-7
clone size: NA
D gene: TRBD1
V gene: TRBV5-5
CDR3 length: 16
CDR3 protein: CASSRRRDRHIDEQYF
CDR3 DNA: TGTGCCAGCAGCCGTCGCCGGGACAGGCATATCGACGAGCAGTACTTC

J gene: TRBJ1-4
clone size: few
D gene: TRBD1
V gene: TRBV3-1/TRBV3-2
CDR3 length: 15
CDR3 protein: CASTLRTGGNEKLFF
CDR3 DNA: TGTGCCAGCACCCTCCGGACAGGGGGCAATGAAAAACTGTTTTTT

J gene: TRBJ1-5
clone size: NA
D gene: NA
V gene: TRBV30
CDR3 length: 14
CDR3 protein: CAWSWGGDNQPQHF
CDR3 DNA: TGTGCCTGGAGTTGGGGGGGTGACAATCAGCCCCAGCATTTT

J gene: TRBJ1-1
clone size: NA
D gene: TRBD1
V gene: TRBV5-4
CDR3 length: 14
CDR3 protein: CASRGGGDVTEAFF
CDR3 DNA: TGTGCCAGCAGAGGGGGCGGGGATGTTACTGAAGCTTTCTTT

J gene: TRBJ1-1
clone size: NA
D gene: TRBD1
V gene: TRBV7-6
CDR3 length: 15
CDR3 protein: CASNSLTGRHTEAFF
CDR3 DNA: TGTGCCAGCAATTCACTGACAGGGAGACACACTGAAGCTTTCTTT

J gene: TRBJ2-2
clone size: NA
D gene: NA
V gene: TRBV29-1
CDR3 length: 12
CDR3 protein: CSVPGNTGELFF
CDR3 DNA: TGCAGCGTGCCCGGGAACACCGGGGAGCTGTTTTTT

J gene: TRBJ1-5
clone size: NA
D gene: NA
V gene: TRBV19
CDR3 length: 14
CDR3 protein: CASSTGRSNQPQHF
CDR3 DNA: TGTGCCAGTAGTACAGGCAGAAGCAATCAGCCCCAGCATTTT

J gene: TRBJ2-2
clone size: NA
D gene: TRBD1
V gene: TRBV5-1
CDR3 length: 14
CDR3 protein: CASSPQTGAGELFF
CDR3 DNA: TGCGCCAGCAGCCCCCAGACAGGGGCCGGGGAGCTGTTTTTT

J gene: TRBJ2-5
clone size: NA
D gene: NA
V gene: TRBV10-1
CDR3 length: 13
CDR3 protein: CAILWGEQETQYF
CDR3 DNA: TGCGCCATCCTTTGGGGGGAGCAAGAGACCCAGTACTTC

J gene: TRBJ1-4
clone size: NA
D gene: NA
V gene: TRBV4-1
CDR3 length: 18
CDR3 protein: CASSLNGRTDATNEKLFF
CDR3 DNA: TGCGCCAGCAGCCTAAATGGAAGGACAGACGCAACTAATGAAAAACTGTTTTTT

J gene: TRBJ1-4
clone size: NA
D gene: TRBD1
V gene: TRBV28
CDR3 length: 16
CDR3 protein: CASSRQGASGNEKLFF
CDR3 DNA: TGTGCCAGCAGCCGACAGGGGGCTTCGGGGAATGAAAAACTGTTTTTT

J gene: TRBJ1-2
clone size: NA
D gene: TRBD1
V gene: TRBV5-6
CDR3 length: 15
CDR3 protein: CASSFWGTGGYGYTF
CDR3 DNA: TGTGCCAGCAGCTTCTGGGGGACAGGGGGCTATGGCTACACCTTC

J gene: TRBJ1-4
clone size: NA
D gene: TRBD1
V gene: TRBV30
CDR3 length: 15
CDR3 protein: CAWRTGGANNFKLFF
CDR3 DNA: TGTGCCTGGAGGACAGGGGGCGCGAATAATTTTAAACTGTTTTTT

J gene: TRBJ1-1
clone size: NA
D gene: TRBD1
V gene: TRBV6-5
CDR3 length: 15
CDR3 protein: CASGLRGRPNTEAFF
CDR3 DNA: TGTGCCAGCGGTCTCAGGGGGCGGCCGAACACTGAAGCTTTCTTT

J gene: TRBJ1-5
clone size: NA
D gene: NA
V gene: TRBV28
CDR3 length: 13
CDR3 protein: CASRWSSAQPQHF
CDR3 DNA: TGTGCCTCACGGTGGAGTTCCGCTCAGCCCCAGCATTTT

J gene: TRBJ2-3
clone size: once
D gene: NA
V gene: TRBV5-1
CDR3 length: 15
CDR3 protein: CASSLPSPRTDTQYF
CDR3 DNA: TGCGCCAGCAGCCTCCCGAGCCCCCGCACAGATACGCAGTATTTT

J gene: TRBJ1-3
clone size: few
D gene: TRBD1
V gene: TRBV28
CDR3 length: 14
CDR3 protein: CATARGGTGNTIYF
CDR3 DNA: TGTGCCACTGCGAGAGGGGGCACTGGAAACACCATATATTTT

J gene: TRBJ2-1
clone size: NA
D gene: TRBD2
V gene: TRBV2
CDR3 length: 18
CDR3 protein: CASSVPPPSGPRSNEQFF
CDR3 DNA: TGTGCCAGCAGTGTCCCCCCGCCTAGCGGGCCACGAAGTAATGAGCAGTTCTTC

J gene: TRBJ1-1
clone size: NA
D gene: TRBD1
V gene: TRBV18
CDR3 length: 15
CDR3 protein: CASSPNPGGNTEAFF
CDR3 DNA: TGTGCCAGCTCACCAAACCCAGGGGGGAACACTGAAGCTTTCTTT

J gene: TRBJ1-6
clone size: NA
D gene: NA
V gene: TRBV12-3/TRBV12-4
CDR3 length: 13
CDR3 protein: CASSLNGGSPLHF
CDR3 DNA: TGTGCCAGCAGTTTAAACGGGGGTTCACCCCTCCACTTT

J gene: TRBJ1-1
clone size: once
D gene: NA
V gene: TRBV24-1
CDR3 length: 15
CDR3 protein: CATRASGGLNTEAFF
CDR3 DNA: TGTGCCACCAGGGCCTCTGGGGGACTAAACACTGAAGCTTTCTTT

J gene: TRBJ1-3
clone size: NA
D gene: TRBD1
V gene: TRBV6-5
CDR3 length: 14
CDR3 protein: CASAGTGSGNTIYF
CDR3 DNA: TGTGCCAGCGCTGGGACAGGGTCTGGAAACACCATATATTTT

J gene: TRBJ2-2
clone size: NA
D gene: NA
V gene: TRBV6-5
CDR3 length: 14
CDR3 protein: CATRLTMDPGELFF
CDR3 DNA: TGTGCCACCCGACTAACTATGGACCCCGGGGAGCTGTTTTTT

J gene: TRBJ2-6
clone size: NA
D gene: NA
V gene: TRBV2
CDR3 length: 15
CDR3 protein: CASSPGISGANVLTF
CDR3 DNA: TGTGCCAGCAGTCCAGGGATCTCTGGGGCCAACGTCCTGACTTTC

J gene: TRBJ1-4
clone size: NA
D gene: NA
V gene: TRBV28
CDR3 length: 15
CDR3 protein: CASSFFPRGNEKLFF
CDR3 DNA: TGTGCCAGCAGTTTTTTCCCCCGGGGGAACGAAAAACTGTTTTTT

J gene: TRBJ2-5
clone size: NA
D gene: NA
V gene: TRBV10-3
CDR3 length: 15
CDR3 protein: CAISESRLGRETQYF
CDR3 DNA: TGTGCCATCAGTGAGTCGAGGTTAGGGAGAGAGACCCAGTACTTC

J gene: TRBJ1-1
clone size: NA
D gene: NA
V gene: TRBV11-2
CDR3 length: 16
CDR3 protein: CASSLPLQQGNPEAFF
CDR3 DNA: TGTGCCAGCAGCTTACCTCTCCAACAGGGTAACCCTGAAGCTTTCTTT

J gene: TRBJ1-5
clone size: NA
D gene: TRBD1
V gene: TRBV27
CDR3 length: 15
CDR3 protein: CASSTSTGFNQPQHF
CDR3 DNA: TGTGCCAGCAGTACCTCGACAGGGTTCAATCAGCCCCAGCATTTT

J gene: TRBJ1-1
clone size: NA
D gene: TRBD1
V gene: TRBV19
CDR3 length: 15
CDR3 protein: CASSFRDRMNTEAFF
CDR3 DNA: TGTGCCAGTAGTTTCCGGGACAGGATGAACACTGAAGCTTTCTTT

J gene: TRBJ2-3
clone size: many
D gene: TRBD2
V gene: TRBV4-1
CDR3 length: 14
CDR3 protein: CASSQDTSGDTQYF
CDR3 DNA: TGCGCCAGCAGCCAAGATACTAGCGGGGATACGCAGTATTTT

J gene: TRBJ2-3
clone size: NA
D gene: NA
V gene: TRBV19
CDR3 length: 15
CDR3 protein: CASSPGHQSTDTQYF
CDR3 DNA: TGTGCCAGTTCTCCGGGACACCAAAGCACAGATACGCAGTATTTT

J gene: TRBJ1-4
clone size: NA
D gene: NA
V gene: TRBV30
CDR3 length: 16
CDR3 protein: CAWTRGGFLGNEKLFF
CDR3 DNA: TGTGCCTGGACCCGAGGAGGGTTTTTAGGAAATGAAAAACTGTTTTTT

J gene: TRBJ1-2
clone size: NA
D gene: NA
V gene: TRBV19
CDR3 length: 13
CDR3 protein: CASRSRAEGGYTF
CDR3 DNA: TGTGCCAGTAGATCCCGGGCGGAGGGAGGCTACACCTTC

J gene: TRBJ1-5
clone size: NA
D gene: NA
V gene: TRBV28
CDR3 length: 15
CDR3 protein: CASRSPRSGNQPQHF
CDR3 DNA: TGTGCCAGCCGCTCCCCTAGGTCGGGGAATCAGCCCCAGCATTTT

J gene: TRBJ1-5
clone size: NA
D gene: NA
V gene: TRBV2
CDR3 length: 14
CDR3 protein: CASSGQISNQPQHF
CDR3 DNA: TGTGCCAGCAGTGGGCAGATTAGCAATCAGCCCCAGCATTTT

J gene: TRBJ2-7
clone size: NA
D gene: NA
V gene: TRBV4-1
CDR3 length: 15
CDR3 protein: CASSQTGRGTYEQYF
CDR3 DNA: TGCGCCAGCAGCCAAACGGGGCGGGGAACCTACGAGCAGTACTTC

J gene: TRBJ1-1
clone size: NA
D gene: NA
V gene: TRBV2
CDR3 length: 14
CDR3 protein: CASSLQGSNTEAFF
CDR3 DNA: TGTGCCAGCAGCTTACAGGGATCGAACACTGAAGCTTTCTTT

J gene: TRBJ1-1
clone size: NA
D gene: NA
V gene: TRBV6-4
CDR3 length: 14
CDR3 protein: CASSRDTWNTEAFF
CDR3 DNA: TGTGCCAGCAGCCGGGACACCTGGAACACTGAAGCTTTCTTT

J gene: TRBJ2-3
clone size: NA
D gene: TRBD2
V gene: TRBV9
CDR3 length: 16
CDR3 protein: CASSNQAGFGTDTQYF
CDR3 DNA: TGTGCCAGCAGCAATCAAGCGGGGTTTGGAACAGATACGCAGTATTTT

J gene: TRBJ1-4
clone size: NA
D gene: NA
V gene: TRBV21-1
CDR3 length: 17
CDR3 protein: CASSTWDSPEGCEKLFF
CDR3 DNA: TGTGCCAGCAGCACTTGGGACAGCCCTGAGGGATGTGAAAAACTGTTTTTT

J gene: TRBJ1-1
clone size: NA
D gene: NA
V gene: TRBV28
CDR3 length: 14
CDR3 protein: CASSLGGAFTEAFF
CDR3 DNA: TGTGCCAGCAGTTTAGGAGGGGCATTCACTGAAGCTTTCTTT

J gene: TRBJ2-1
clone size: NA
D gene: TRBD2
V gene: TRBV5-5
CDR3 length: 15
CDR3 protein: CASSGSAGGRYEQFF
CDR3 DNA: TGTGCCAGCAGCGGTTCAGCGGGGGGGCGCTATGAGCAGTTCTTC

J gene: TRBJ1-1
clone size: NA
D gene: TRBD1
V gene: TRBV7-9
CDR3 length: 13
CDR3 protein: CASSSAGQDEAFF
CDR3 DNA: TGTGCCAGCAGCTCGGCGGGACAGGATGAAGCTTTCTTT

J gene: TRBJ1-1
clone size: NA
D gene: NA
V gene: TRBV12-5
CDR3 length: 14
CDR3 protein: CASGLGSKNTEAFF
CDR3 DNA: TGTGCTAGTGGTCTAGGATCAAAGAACACTGAAGCTTTCTTT

J gene: TRBJ2-4
clone size: NA
D gene: NA
V gene: TRBV7-3
CDR3 length: 16
CDR3 protein: CASSLKGTGNLDIQYF
CDR3 DNA: TGTGCCAGCAGCTTAAAAGGCACGGGAAATTTGGACATTCAGTACTTC

J gene: TRBJ1-6
clone size: NA
D gene: NA
V gene: TRBV6-6
CDR3 length: 14
CDR3 protein: CASSRSHGDSPLHF
CDR3 DNA: TGTGCCAGCAGCCGCAGCCACGGGGATTCACCCCTCCACTTT

J gene: TRBJ2-1
clone size: NA
D gene: NA
V gene: TRBV9
CDR3 length: 15
CDR3 protein: CASSALGALNNEQFF
CDR3 DNA: TGTGCCAGCAGCGCACTTGGAGCTCTGAACAATGAGCAGTTCTTC

J gene: TRBJ2-3
clone size: few
D gene: NA
V gene: TRBV24-1
CDR3 length: 14
CDR3 protein: CATSDSRSLDTQYF
CDR3 DNA: TGTGCCACCAGTGATTCGCGTTCTCTGGATACGCAGTATTTT

J gene: TRBJ2-3
clone size: NA
D gene: NA
V gene: TRBV6-4
CDR3 length: 18
CDR3 protein: CASEVAGWMVLSTDTQYF
CDR3 DNA: TGTGCCAGCGAGGTGGCGGGGTGGATGGTACTTAGCACAGATACGCAGTATTTT

J gene: TRBJ1-1
clone size: once
D gene: TRBD1
V gene: TRBV10-3
CDR3 length: 17
CDR3 protein: CAISKRPGQGITTEAFF
CDR3 DNA: TGTGCCATCAGCAAACGACCGGGACAGGGGATTACTACTGAAGCTTTCTTT

J gene: TRBJ2-3
clone size: NA
D gene: TRBD2
V gene: TRBV11-3
CDR3 length: 15
CDR3 protein: CASSLGRGSTDTQYF
CDR3 DNA: TGTGCCAGCAGCTTAGGGCGGGGGAGCACAGATACGCAGTATTTT

J gene: TRBJ1-1
clone size: NA
D gene: NA
V gene: TRBV3-1/TRBV3-2
CDR3 length: 12
CDR3 protein: CASSRSGAEAFF
CDR3 DNA: TGTGCCAGCAGCCGCTCAGGGGCTGAAGCTTTCTTT

J gene: TRBJ1-2
clone size: NA
D gene: NA
V gene: TRBV6-5
CDR3 length: 15
CDR3 protein: CASSYFAGEQYGYTF
CDR3 DNA: TGTGCCAGCAGTTACTTCGCAGGGGAACAGTATGGCTACACCTTC

J gene: TRBJ1-1
clone size: NA
D gene: NA
V gene: TRBV5-4
CDR3 length: 17
CDR3 protein: CASSLKSEASLNTEAFF
CDR3 DNA: TGTGCCAGCAGCTTGAAGTCCGAGGCCAGCTTAAACACTGAAGCTTTCTTT

J gene: TRBJ1-1
clone size: NA
D gene: TRBD1
V gene: TRBV4-1
CDR3 length: 15
CDR3 protein: CASSQATTGATEAFF
CDR3 DNA: TGCGCCAGCAGCCAAGCGACGACAGGGGCAACTGAAGCTTTCTTT